What follows is one T cell receptor (beta chain) and its context. CDR1 is MGHRA and CDR2 is YSYEKL in the germline V gene. The V segment lost 1 base and the J segment 7 bases; nucleotides outside the gene matches: 7. The CDR3 is 15 amino acids. Sequencing used immunoSEQ multiplex PCR; TCRdb keeps in-frame clones, though not all of them. Of 180,000 or so clones in the sample, roughly 92% were seen once. These data belong to a study of T cell responses to AZD1222 COVID-19 vaccine. This clonotype originated in an adult in good health. The chain recombines TRBV4-1 with TRBJ2-1; 7 bases map to TRBD2. Sequenced here: peripheral blood, sampled on day 0 of AZD1222 vaccination. This CDR3 is CASSQGGGRGNEQFF. In DNA form, the CDR3 reads TGCGCCAGCAGCCAAGGTGGCGGGAGAGGGAATGAGCAGTTCTTC.